This T cell receptor beta chain was obtained from a study of T cells after yellow fever vaccination (dated by TCRdb to about 2019). The study in broad terms: Libraries from fractions with low cell numbers were prepared with the SMART-Seq v4 Ultra Low Input RNA kit. To follow T-cell clones before and after primary and booster YFV17D yellow fever vaccination, bulk TCR alpha and beta repertoires were sequenced over time. Two healthy male donors made up the cohort, one aged 18 to 30 years and the other aged 30 to 40 years. Blood samples were taken at several timepoints before and after primary and secondary immunization, and bulk PBMC replicates and cell subsets were isolated. Overall results and qualifications from the work: Because only two donors were included in the study, the extent to which the findings can be generalized is limited. A small fraction of clonotypes showed up in both the CD4 and CD8 compartments, probably as a result of convergent recombination. Most clones expanded after primary vaccination were re-detected after the booster (96% of CD4 and approximately 85% of CD8), suggesting broad memory maintenance. The secondary T-cell response was weaker than the primary response but faster, peaking on day 5 instead of day 15. Computational filtering was needed because FACS-sorted repertoires could contain abundant contaminating clonotypes from the bulk population.

This clonotype occurred many times. Its antigen is still unknown. Within one base of it there is no much larger clone, and no base qualities were kept. According to the germline V gene (reference sequence), CDR1 reads DFQATT and CDR2 reads SNEGSKA. The CDR3 sequence holds 16 residues, the cysteine and phenylalanine included. Only the CDR3 portion is preserved as DNA: 48 bases, with reading frame beginning at the first base. Trimming takes 1 base off V and 4 bases off J; junction bases not matched to a gene: 6. In light of the paper, this sample's treatment or condition label describes: live attenuated yellow fever vaccine strain. A standard Ficoll-Paque protocol was used to isolate PBMCs from peripheral blood. Dynabeads CD4 and CD8 positive selection kits were used to isolate the CD4 and CD8 T-cell fractions. TriZol was used to extract RNA from bulk PBMCs, from CD4 and CD8 fractions, and from dextramer-positive and dextramer-negative fractions.

TCR cDNA was synthesized by 5'RACE template switching, which introduced a universal primer site and unique molecular identifiers. cDNA synthesis was primed from both the TCR alpha and TCR beta constant segments. Library amplification used two PCR steps, and the second PCR step added sample barcodes and sequencing adapters. Sequencing of libraries was done on Illumina HiSeq 2500 (2x100 bp) or NovaSeq (2x150 bp). Under the source paper's analysis protocol: Demultiplexing of reads and collapsing into UMI consensus sequences were performed with MIGEC, and V(D)J alignment was carried out with MiXCR. Using edgeR on replicate PBMC samples, clonotypes were called vaccine-responding if FDR was below 0.01 and the log2 fold change was above 5 up to day 15. Each bulk clonotype was labeled CD4 or CD8 based on which sequenced repertoire, CD4 or CD8, contained the clonotype at higher abundance. The public reads were quality trimmed at Q25 with fastp and then assembled into clones with MiXCR by TCRdb, keeping productive beta chains. CDR3 protein duplicates are merged, each entry listing the most common genes and DNA. The V and J calls reflect TCRdb's pipeline rather than the authors' work. The sample profile shows roughly 120,000 distinct CDR3 sequences; around 7.2% of them were found once. Jointly, the top ten make up approximately 3% of the sample.

The chain was built from TRBV20-1 and TRBJ1-6, and 8 bases in between align with TRBD1. This receptor was taken from a man between 18 and 29 years old who received the YFV17D yellow fever vaccine. This specimen was CD4+ T cells sorted from PBMCs, taken about 41 days after the first yellow fever vaccination. The nucleotide sequence is given as TGCAGTGCTAGAGTCCCAGGGGGCACTTATAATTCACCCCTCCACTTT. Its amino acids are CSARVPGGTYNSPLHF.